One and the same sample provided the 28 T cell receptor beta chains below, sequenced in a study of T-cell memory formation after mild COVID-19. TCRdb re-called the 5' RACE reads with MiXCR, one entry per CDR3 protein. This sample has about 400,000 distinct CDR3 sequences; more than 15% occur once, and the top ten carry roughly 21%. Sequences were obtained from PBMCs or a T cell subset sorted from them (not recorded which). These receptors were obtained from a man aged 18 to 35 who had mild COVID-19 (a few samples of this study predate the infection). Cell type and time point are not known.

The chain is built from TRBV5-1 and TRBJ2-7, with D unresolved. V dropped 0 bases and J dropped 3 bases, with 7 bases sitting between them. In germline, CDR1 is SGHRS, CDR2 YFSETQ. CDR3 length: 13 residues. The CDR3 sequence: CASSLGPNYEQYV. The CDR3 nucleotides are TGCGCCAGCAGCTTGGGGCCGAACTACGAGCAGTACGTC.

This clonotype was seen a handful of times. The rearrangement links TRBV20-1 to TRBJ2-7; D assignment may be TRBD1 or TRBD2 (5 bases each). Between the trimmed V and J ends, which lost 3 bases and 3 bases, there was a span of 18 bases. The CDR3 runs 15 residues. The germline CDR1 and CDR2 sequences are DFQATT and SNEGSKA (reference sequence). Here the CDR3 DNA reads TGCAGTGCTAGGCCACGGGGTGGGGGTTTCTACGAGCAGTACTTC. Encoded protein: CSARPRGGGFYEQYF.

There are a few counts of this clonotype. The chain links TRBV27 to TRBJ2-1; D gene uncertain. This CDR3 region has 13 residues. V was trimmed by 3 bases and J by 4 bases, leaving 7 bases between them. CDR1 MNHEY and CDR2 SMNVEV come from the germline V gene (reference sequence). This CDR3 reads CASSFNGYNEQFF. In DNA, the CDR3 is TGTGCCAGCAGTTTTAACGGGTACAATGAGCAGTTCTTC.

This rearrangement joins TRBV6-2 or TRBV6-3 to TRBJ1-2; 8 bases align to TRBD1. V gave up 10 bases and J gave up 1 base; unmatched junction bases: 5. Per the germline V gene, CDR1 is MNHEY and CDR2 is SVGEGT. The CDR3 runs to 13 residues. This chain's CDR3 is CAIRTGINYGYTF. The CDR3, as DNA: TGTGCCATCCGGACAGGGATTAACTATGGCTACACCTTC.

This clonotype came up a few times. The chain uses TRBV12-3 or TRBV12-4 and TRBJ1-6, with 7 bases that match TRBD1. After removal of 1 base from V and 6 bases from J, the junction contained 6 bases not matched to a gene. The CDR3 runs to 16 residues. The CDR3 sequence is CASSLGGQNFNSPLHF. The CDR3, as DNA: TGTGCCAGCAGTTTAGGGGGACAGAACTTTAATTCACCCCTCCACTTT.

In its sample, this clonotype was seen a few times. The chain employs TRBV20-1 and TRBJ1-5; the D gene is possibly TRBD1 (5 bases). This CDR3 region has 15 residues. Trimming removed 2 bases at V and 1 base at J, with 12 bases between. The germline V gene has CDR1 DFQATT and CDR2 SNEGSKA (reference sequence). The CDR3 sequence: CSARRQGESNQPQHF. The CDR3, as DNA: TGCAGTGCTAGAAGGCAGGGCGAGAGCAATCAGCCCCAGCATTTT.

This chain joins TRBV19 and TRBJ2-5, with TRBD2 matching 8 bases. The CDR3 consists of 13 residues. Germline V CDR1 and CDR2: LNHDA, SQIVND (reference sequence). V was clipped by 6 bases and J by 1 base; unmatched bases: 1. The CDR3 DNA reads as TGTGCCAGTAGGCGGGGGGCCCAAGAGACCCAGTACTTC. This encodes CASRRGAQETQYF. The entire variable domain, with the rest obtained from reference TRBV19 and TRBJ2-5, is as follows: DGGITQSPKYLFRKEGQNVTLSCEQNLNHDAMYWYRQDPGQGLRLIYYSQIVNDFQKGDIAEGYSVSREKKESFPLTVTSAQKNPTAFYLCASRRGAQETQYFGPGTRLLVL.

A few counts support this clonotype. The V gene is TRBV29-1, the J gene TRBJ2-3, with 12 nucleotides matching TRBD2. The CDR3 loop spans 15 amino acids. V was pared by 2 bases and J by 2 bases, with 2 bases of the junction left unmatched. Germline CDR1 is SQVTM and CDR2 is ANQGSEA. CDR3 coding DNA: TGCAGCGTTGAACGGACTAGCGGGGTCACAGATACGCAGTATTTT. Protein product: CSVERTSGVTDTQYF.

This clonotype was counted a few times. This chain links TRBV5-1 with TRBJ1-2, with D hard to call. Germline CDR1 is SGHRS and CDR2 is YFSETQ. The CDR3 loop spans 14 amino acids. Trimming stripped 0 bases from V and 3 bases from J, with 9 bases between. The CDR3 spells CASSLVPTDYGYTF. In DNA, the CDR3 is TGCGCCAGCAGCTTGGTGCCCACAGACTATGGCTACACCTTC. The full variable domain, in which reference TRBV5-1 and TRBJ1-2 provide the parts outside the CDR3, is KAGVTQTPRYLIKTRGQQVTLSCSPISGHRSVSWYQQTPGQGLQFLFEYFSETQRNKGNFPGRFSGRQFSNSRSEMNVSTLELGDSALYLCASSLVPTDYGYTFGSGTRLTVV.

The CDR3 sequence is CASSLRGGFDGDTQYF. The DNA of the CDR3 is TGTGCCAGCAGCCTACGAGGGGGCTTCGACGGAGATACGCAGTATTTT. This sequence joins TRBV5-5 and TRBJ2-3; TRBD1 matches 7 bases. The CDR3 has 16 amino acids. The J segment lost 5 bases and the V segment lost 4 bases, leaving 13 bases of the junction unmatched. CDR1 SGHKS and CDR2 YYEKEE come from the germline V gene (reference sequence).

This chain connects TRBV7-7 to TRBJ2-1; 9 bases map to TRBD1. This CDR3 has 15 amino acids. Germline CDR1 is SSHAT and CDR2 is FNYEAQ (reference sequence). V lost 3 bases and J lost 6; bases outside the gene matches: 6. Here the CDR3 reads CASSLGQGVGNEQFF. The CDR3 DNA reads as TGTGCCAGCAGCTTGGGACAGGGTGTCGGCAATGAGCAGTTCTTC.

This chain connects TRBV5-1 to TRBJ1-1; possibly TRBD1 for D (6 bases). The CDR3 spans 14 residues. V was shortened by 2 bases and J by 4 bases, with 12 bases between the two germline ends. Germline V gene lookup returns CDR1 SGHRS and CDR2 YFSETQ. The CDR3: CASSFGGTGTEAFF. CDR3 nucleotide sequence: TGCGCCAGCAGCTTTGGGGGCACGGGCACTGAAGCTTTCTTT.

This clonotype occurred a few times. This chain links TRBV4-3 with TRBJ1-1; tentative D call: TRBD1 (5 bases). The CDR3 runs to 15 residues. Germline V lookup: CDR1 LGHNA, CDR2 YSLEER. Trimming stripped 4 bases from V and 7 bases from J, with 19 bases between. The CDR3 nucleotides are TGCGCCAGCAGCCTTGCCCGAGGGACCCTCTTTGAAGCTTTCTTT. Translation gives CASSLARGTLFEAFF.

This chain connects TRBV12-3 or TRBV12-4 to TRBJ2-3; tentative D call: TRBD2 (5 bases). CDR3 size: 16 residues. Trimming left V 5 bases short and J 2 bases short, with 17 bases between. CDR3 loop: CASSPWVAKDTDTQYF. In DNA, the CDR3 is TGTGCCAGCAGTCCCTGGGTAGCGAAGGACACAGATACGCAGTATTTT.

The chain carries TRBV28 and TRBJ2-7; 14 bases are a match to TRBD2. The CDR3 runs 17 residues. V lost 4 bases and J lost 1; bases outside the gene matches: 6. CDR1 and CDR2 from the germline V gene are MDHEN and SYDVKM. CDR3 sequence reads: CASSSWGLAGESYEQYV. Here the CDR3 DNA reads TGTGCCAGCAGTTCCTGGGGACTAGCGGGGGAATCCTACGAGCAGTACGTC.

There are a few counts of this clonotype. This chain joins TRBV27 and TRBJ1-6; the D gene is possibly TRBD1 (5 bases). Germline lookup yields CDR1 MNHEY and CDR2 SMNVEV (reference sequence). The CDR3 loop spans 17 amino acids. The ends were cut back, 2 bases at V and 4 bases at J, with 15 bases in the middle. The CDR3 DNA is TGTGCCAGCAGTTTAAGGAACAGGCTTACTTATAATTCACCCCTCCACTTT. This translates into CASSLRNRLTYNSPLHF.

This clonotype was seen more than once but under ten times. CDR3 nucleotides: TGTGCCAGCAGCAAACTGGGGGCGCGGGCCGGGGAGCTGTTTTTT. Its protein is CASSKLGARAGELFF. This chain joins TRBV7-3 and TRBJ2-2; TRBD1 might be the D (6 bases). Trimming removed 5 bases at V and 6 bases at J, with 16 bases between. Per the germline V gene, CDR1 is SGHTA and CDR2 is FQGTGA. The CDR3 contains 15 residues.

The CDR3 DNA reads as TGTGCCAGCAGCCTCTCCGGGACTACGATCTACGAGCAGTACTTC. Its translation: CASSLSGTTIYEQYF. The chain employs TRBV12-3 or TRBV12-4 and TRBJ2-7; 7 positions agree with TRBD2. Trimming at V came to 6 bases and at J to 3 bases, leaving 11 bases not matched to a gene. The CDR3 has 15 residues.

This clonotype was picked up a small number of times. V usage is TRBV6-5 and J usage is TRBJ1-6, with D possibly matching TRBD1 (5 bases). In germline, CDR1 is MNHEY, CDR2 SVGAGI. Trimming left V 0 bases short and J 4 bases short, with 19 bases between. The CDR3 contains 19 residues. CDR3 in amino acids: CASSYSTWKTTAYNSPLHF. CDR3 coding DNA: TGTGCCAGCAGTTACTCGACGTGGAAAACGACAGCATATAATTCACCCCTCCACTTT.

The V gene is TRBV12-3 or TRBV12-4, the J gene TRBJ2-7; maybe TRBD1 (6 bases). The CDR3 length is 11 residues. Trimming took off 5 bases at V and 7 bases at J, with 9 bases between the two ends. The CDR3 DNA reads as TGTGCCAGCAGTGGACAGAGAGAGCAGTACTTC. It translates to CASSGQREQYF.

The gene calls are TRBV4-3 and TRBJ2-6; D is unresolved. Trimming removed 0 bases at V and 0 bases at J, with 3 bases between. Per germline, CDR1 LGHNA and CDR2 YSLEER. CDR3 length: 15 residues. CDR3 in DNA: TGCGCCAGCAGCCAAGACAACTCTGGGGCCAACGTCCTGACTTTC. Its protein is CASSQDNSGANVLTF.

Note on this clonotype: A much more abundant neighbour one base away suggests this may be a read error. V is TRBV6-2 or TRBV6-3 and J is TRBJ2-1, with D possibly called TRBD1 or TRBD2 (6 bases each). This CDR3 has 13 amino acids. Germline V gives CDR1 MNHEY, CDR2 SVGEGT. The CDR3 sequence is CARSYRGRREQFF. CDR3 DNA sequence: TGTGCCCGCAGCTACCGGGGGCGTCGAGAGCAGTTCTTC.

The chain has TRBV20-1 and TRBJ1-5; 9 bases align to TRBD1. V trimming: 5 bases; J trimming: 3 bases; junction bases outside the gene matches: 11. The germline gives CDR1 DFQATT, CDR2 SNEGSKA (reference sequence). CDR3 length: 16 residues. DNA for the CDR3: TGCAGTGCTCTCGCCGGGACAGGGTCGAACAATCAGCCCCAGCATTTT. Amino acids: CSALAGTGSNNQPQHF.

This sequence joins TRBV4-3 and TRBJ2-2, with D possibly being TRBD1 (5 bases). Germline V CDR1 and CDR2: LGHNA, YSLEER. The length of the CDR3 is 15 residues. Trimming removed 5 bases from V and 5 bases from J, with 15 bases in between. The CDR3 DNA reads TGCGCCAGCAGCGGCAGGGTCGATGGAACCGGGGAGCTGTTTTTT. Amino acid sequence: CASSGRVDGTGELFF.

The chain employs TRBV7-2 and TRBJ1-2; D remains ambiguous. The ends were cut back, 5 bases at V and 8 bases at J, with 12 bases in the middle. Germline lookup yields CDR1 SGHTA and CDR2 FQGNSA. The CDR3 consists of 12 residues. CDR3 in amino acids: CASSHPTRGYTF. The CDR3 DNA sequence: TGTGCCAGCAGCCACCCTACCCGGGGCTACACCTTC.

The chain employs TRBV9 and TRBJ1-1, with D perhaps matching TRBD1 (6 bases). V lost 0 bases and J 10 bases, leaving 13 bases between the germline ends. This CDR3 comprises 13 residues. Germline V gene lookup returns CDR1 SGDLS and CDR2 YYNGEE. CDR3 region: CASSVDGRGGAFF. The CDR3 DNA is TGTGCCAGCAGCGTAGACGGTAGGGGGGGAGCTTTCTTT.

The chain is built from TRBV28 and TRBJ1-6; D gene ambiguous. Germline V gene sequence: CDR1 MDHEN, CDR2 SYDVKM. There are 15 residues in the CDR3. The ends were cut back, 7 bases at V and 6 bases at J, with 16 bases in the middle. CDR3 region: CASTLVKGINSPLHF. In DNA form, the CDR3 reads TGTGCCAGCACTCTGGTGAAAGGTATTAATTCACCCCTCCACTTT.

This clonotype was detected only a few times. The chain carries TRBV5-1 and TRBJ2-3, with D possibly matching TRBD2 (6 bases). Germline lookup yields CDR1 SGHRS and CDR2 YFSETQ. V was trimmed by 4 bases and J by 0 bases, leaving 12 bases between them. The CDR3 runs 15 residues. CDR3 region: CASSGGTPSTDTQYF. The CDR3 DNA is TGCGCCAGCAGCGGCGGGACGCCCAGCACAGATACGCAGTATTTT.